This T cell receptor beta chain appears in the sequencing data of a study of graft-versus-host responses after intestinal transplantation. Study as a whole: Tacrolimus plus steroids were given to all recipients for approximately 3 years, preceded by anti-thymocyte globulin induction. Study-level findings and limits: Allografts of patients with graft-donor T cell macrochimerism showed high graft-versus-host to host-versus-graft clone ratios. GvH clones surfaced in recipient marrow, some emerging earlier in ileum or blood.

Germline CDR1 and CDR2: SGHTA and FQGNSA. The V segment lost 2 bases and the J segment 2 bases; nucleotides outside the gene matches: 4. The CDR3 has 16 amino acids. The repertoire was sequenced with immunoSEQ multiplex PCR; TCRdb's copy has only in-frame clones and lacks some. The profile shows tens of thousands of clones, about nine tenths of them singletons. Comment on this clone: Its target is unknown.

The origin of this receptor is a human donor who received an intestinal transplant. The sample here was unstimulated CD4+ T cells sorted from spleen or lymph node cells, taken before intestinal transplant. This chain links TRBV7-2 with TRBJ2-3, with 10 bases fitting TRBD2. The CDR3 DNA sequence: TGTGCCAGCAGCTTACGAGCGGGGGGGGACACAGATACGCAGTATTTT. As protein: CASSLRAGGDTDTQYF.